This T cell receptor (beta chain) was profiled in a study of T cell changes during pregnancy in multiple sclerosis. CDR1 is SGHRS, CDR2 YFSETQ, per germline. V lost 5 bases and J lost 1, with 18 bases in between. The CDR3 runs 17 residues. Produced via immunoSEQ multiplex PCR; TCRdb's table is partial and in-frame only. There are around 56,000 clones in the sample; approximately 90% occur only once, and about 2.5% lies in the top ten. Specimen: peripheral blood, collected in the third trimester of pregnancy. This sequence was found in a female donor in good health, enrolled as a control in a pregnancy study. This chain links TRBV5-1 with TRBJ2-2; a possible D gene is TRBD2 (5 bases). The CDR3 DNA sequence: TGCGCCAGCAGGTTGACCTCGGGATCGATGAACACCGGGGAGCTGTTTTTT. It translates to CASRLTSGSMNTGELFF. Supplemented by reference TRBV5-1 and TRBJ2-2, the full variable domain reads KAGVTQTPRYLIKTRGQQVTLSCSPISGHRSVSWYQQTPGQGLQFLFEYFSETQRNKGNFPGRFSGRQFSNSRSEMNVSTLELGDSALYLCASRLTSGSMNTGELFFGEGSRLTVL.